Given below is one T cell receptor (beta chain) in context. The antigen it recognizes is unknown. No much larger clonotype is one base removed from it; base qualities were not supplied. The CDR3 regions of human TCRbeta chains were analyzed by immunosequencing. The original pipeline was this. TCRs in the repertoires were matched against a reference library of SARS-CoV-2-specific TCRs that had been generated with the MIRA antigen-specificity platform. Breadth was defined as the fraction of unique TCRs that were SARS-CoV-2-associated. Depth was defined as the fraction of total T cells that were SARS-CoV-2-associated. Using the MIRA data, every spike-specific TCR was mapped to the spike region that the TCR reacted to and assigned to either a CD4 or a CD8 class. Log10-transformed breadth and depth values were compared by one-way ANOVA with Sidak's multiple comparisons tests. TCRdb took over this immuneACCESS table, retaining in-frame rearrangements with V and J assigned. Such tables are incomplete; in checked studies, under half of the missing clones stem from an unresolved V gene, and the remainder is unexplained. V, J and clone size are those of that table, while D and trimming were read from the DNA. The sample table contains roughly 49,000 clones; only one count was recorded for roughly 84% of them. In total, the top ten clones hold approximately 22% of the sample.

The sample's time point label, decoded: baseline before first vaccination. This specimen's treatment or condition label, interpreted: meningococcal conjugate vaccine given as trial control. Vaccinee samples were obtained from the UK trials COV001 and COV002, which included a single-blind randomized controlled phase 2/3 trial of AZD1222 (ChAdOx1 nCoV-19) in healthy adults. For TCRbeta chain sequencing, PBMC samples were collected from trial participants at day 0 and at day 28 after the second dose. The data stem from a study of T cell responses to AZD1222 COVID-19 vaccine (dated by TCRdb to 2020 to 2023). Concerning the study at large: A total of about 240 trial participants underwent TCR sequencing, of whom some 210 received two doses of AZD1222 and about 25 received two doses of the MenACWY control vaccine. Trial participants were enrolled by age into subgroups of 18-55, 56-69 and 70-plus years, and about 150, 27 and 61 TCR-sequenced participants, respectively, were included in these subgroups.

Its CDR3 holds 16 amino acids, cysteine through phenylalanine. Only the CDR3 DNA is retained, 48 bases long and in frame from the first base. At the junction V is shortened by 0 bases and J by 2 bases, with 13 bases in between. CDR1 is given as WNHNN and CDR2 as SYGVQD, both from the germline V gene (reference sequence). Broader findings and caveats from the paper: No day 14 peak-response samples were available, so repertoires were characterized only after the peak T cell response. Conclusions about previously exposed vaccinees were limited because only a handful of AZD1222 recipients were SARS-CoV-2 seropositive at baseline. Vaccine-associated CD4 TCRs spanned the whole spike protein, with dominant responses in regions 160-218 and 743-854. In the small 56-69-year group, the increase in depth fell short of significance, most likely because of low power. Reportedly, close to half of the unique spike-specific TCRs recognized epitopes lying outside the regions that are mutated in the B.1.351 and B.1.1.7 variants. After two AZD1222 doses, spike-specific TCR breadth and depth were significantly higher than at day 0 and than in MenACWY recipients. Participants were mostly white British, with more females than males. The authors suggested clonal diversity may have been underestimated.

The sample consisted of peripheral blood, taken on day 0 of MenACWY control vaccination. The TCR was taken from an adult in good health. This chain is built from TRBV10-1 and TRBJ2-5, with the D gene call left open. The base sequence is TGCGCCAGCAGTGAGTCGTATCAAGGTGAACAAGAGACCCAGTACTTC. Translation gives CASSESYQGEQETQYF.